The 4 T cell receptor beta chains presented below share a single source sample, sequenced in a study of shared clonotypes between healthy human individuals. Sequencing was performed with immunoSEQ multiplex PCR; in TCRdb, only in-frame clones are kept and a portion is missing. The table has some 2.3 million clones, over 90% seen once. The sample was naive CD4+ T cells from PBMCs. Stated subset: CD45RA+ positively selected. The receptors derive from a man younger than 35 in good health. Some clones in this sample may be carry-over from other donors' samples.

The chain combines TRBV6-6 with TRBJ2-7; D unresolved. CDR1 is MNHNY and CDR2 is SVGAGI in the germline V gene (reference sequence). V was cut by 2 bases and J by 2 bases, with 7 bases left in between. The CDR3 runs to 13 residues. This CDR3 reads CASSYAHTYEQYF. The CDR3, as DNA: TGTGCCAGCAGTTACGCGCACACCTACGAGCAGTACTTC.

The rearrangement uses TRBV5-1 and TRBJ1-2; D gene ambiguous. Per germline, CDR1 SGHRS and CDR2 YFSETQ. The ends were cut back, 4 bases at V and 4 bases at J, with 17 bases in the middle. This CDR3 spans 15 amino acids. The CDR3 loop reads CASSADVSSPYGYTF. CDR3 nucleotide sequence: TGCGCCAGCAGCGCGGATGTGTCAAGCCCCTATGGCTACACCTTC.

The J gene is TRBJ2-3, the V gene TRBV7-8, with D hard to call. The CDR3 consists of 13 residues. Trimming stripped 4 bases from V and 4 bases from J, with 9 bases between. Germline V gene data show CDR1 as SGHVS and CDR2 as FQNEAQ. The CDR3 sequence: CASSSRTADTQYF. As DNA, the CDR3 is TGTGCCAGCAGCTCCCGGACGGCAGATACGCAGTATTTT.

This chain joins TRBV5-1 and TRBJ2-5, with 7 bases matching TRBD2. Germline CDR1 is SGHRS and CDR2 is YFSETQ. This CDR3 is built from 16 residues. Unmatched junction bases numbered 12, after V lost 4 bases and J lost 3 bases. The CDR3 nucleotides read TGCGCCAGCAGCCTAGGGGCGGGAGCACCGAAAGAGACCCAGTACTTC. Residues: CASSLGAGAPKETQYF.